This T cell receptor (beta chain) was documented in a study of vaccination and CD4 T cells after COVID-19. Sequencing of the DNA from cultured CD4+ T cells was carried out with the Oncomine TCR Beta short-read assay. TCRdb redid the calling of the PCR reads with MiXCR, one entry per CDR3 protein. The sample lists about 10,000 distinct CDR3 sequences; roughly 27% were seen once. As to this clonotype: Its antigen is unknown.

Treatment: approximately nine-day PBMC culture with coronavirus spike peptide pools or control peptides (ViraFEST assay). V was pared by 9 bases and J by 1 base, with 10 bases between. The length of the CDR3 is 13 residues. CDR1 and CDR2 from the germline V gene are KGHDR and SFDVKD. This receptor was obtained from a human donor who received a COVID-19 vaccine. This chain connects TRBV24-1 to TRBJ2-3, with D perhaps matching TRBD1 (6 bases). The sequencing used CD4+ T cells from blood, cultured in vitro, collected before SARS-CoV-2 vaccination. CDR3 coding DNA: TGTGCCACCGGTAGACAGGGCACAGATACGCAGTATTTT. Protein product: CATGRQGTDTQYF.